A selection of T cell receptor beta chains follows, all from one sample in a study of cytomegalovirus exposure and HLA in healthy donors. Assay: immunoSEQ multiplex PCR; the TCRdb copy retains only in-frame clones and omits some. The sample carries approximately 190,000 clones, about four fifths recorded once. Source material: PBMCs. These receptors all come from a woman aged 25 to 39 in good health and CMV-seropositive. Each CDR3 is given with its conserved first and last residue. The D gene is left open where the match is weak. Rows give clone size only sometimes, using once, few, many, or a class for an expanded clone.

CDR3	DNA	V	size	J	D
CASIATDELGEQYF	TGTGCCAGCATTGCGACAGACGAATTGGGCGAGCAGTACTTC	TRBV2	-	TRBJ2-7	-
CASGIGTGGLGYTF	TGCGCCAGCGGCATTGGGACAGGGGGCCTTGGCTACACCTTC	TRBV5-1	-	TRBJ1-2	TRBD1
CASSWTGNQPQHF	TGTGCCAGCAGTTGGACAGGGAATCAGCCCCAGCATTTT	TRBV10-3	few	TRBJ1-5	TRBD1
CASSLSRGHSPLHF	TGTGCCAGCAGCTTAAGCAGGGGGCATTCACCCCTCCACTTT	TRBV7-3	-	TRBJ1-6	TRBD1
CASSDRSGTEAFF	TGTGCCAGCAGTGATCGGTCGGGCACTGAAGCTTTCTTT	TRBV2	-	TRBJ1-1	-
CASSGGDEQFF	TGCGCCAGCAGTGGAGGCGATGAGCAGTTCTTC	TRBV10-1	-	TRBJ2-1	-
CASRQGANDEQFF	TGTGCCAGCAGACAGGGGGCCAACGATGAGCAGTTCTTC	TRBV9	-	TRBJ2-1	TRBD1
CASSPRGQGAMDEKLFF	TGCGCCAGCAGCCCTAGAGGTCAGGGGGCGATGGATGAAAAACTGTTTTTT	TRBV5-1	once	TRBJ1-4	TRBD1
CASSQNRVDGANVLTF	TGTGCCAGCAGCCAGAACAGGGTGGACGGGGCCAACGTCCTGACTTTC	TRBV7-9	-	TRBJ2-6	-
CASSVAVAGKGEKLFF	TGCGCCAGCAGCGTAGCGGTGGCAGGGAAAGGTGAAAAACTGTTTTTT	TRBV5-1	-	TRBJ1-4	-
CASSRYPQGKAFF	TGTGCCAGCAGTCGATACCCTCAGGGGAAAGCTTTCTTT	TRBV27	-	TRBJ1-1	-
CASSTGTSGYNEQFF	TGTGCCAGTAGCACCGGGACTAGCGGGTACAATGAGCAGTTCTTC	TRBV19	-	TRBJ2-1	TRBD2
CASSMRGQGNYEQYF	TGTGCCAGTAGTATGCGGGGGCAGGGCAACTACGAGCAGTACTTC	TRBV19	-	TRBJ2-7	-